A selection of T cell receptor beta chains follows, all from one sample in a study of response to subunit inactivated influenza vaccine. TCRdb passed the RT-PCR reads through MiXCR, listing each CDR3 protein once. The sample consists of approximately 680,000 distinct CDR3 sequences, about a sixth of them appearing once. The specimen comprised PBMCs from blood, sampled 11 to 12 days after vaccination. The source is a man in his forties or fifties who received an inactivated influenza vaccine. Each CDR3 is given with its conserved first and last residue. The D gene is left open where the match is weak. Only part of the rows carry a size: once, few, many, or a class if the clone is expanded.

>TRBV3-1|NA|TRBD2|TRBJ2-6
CASSRLAGGTGGANVLIF
TGTGCCAGCAGCAGACTAGCGGGAGGGACTGGTGGGGCCAACGTCCTGATTTTC
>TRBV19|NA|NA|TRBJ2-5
CASHGMPETQYF
TGTGCCAGTCATGGGATGCCAGAGACCCAGTACTTC
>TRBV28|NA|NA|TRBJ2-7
CASSLGGGAGEQYF
TGTGCCAGCAGTTTAGGAGGGGGGGCCGGCGAGCAGTACTTC
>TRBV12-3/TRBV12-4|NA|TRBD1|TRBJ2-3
CASSSWDSNTDTQYF
TGTGCCAGCAGTAGTTGGGACAGCAACACAGATACGCAGTATTTT
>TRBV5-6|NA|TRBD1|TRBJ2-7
CASSGDRGLYEQYF
TGTGCCAGCAGCGGGGACAGGGGGCTGTACGAGCAGTACTTC
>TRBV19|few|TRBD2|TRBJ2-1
CASRTGGISRNEQFF
TGTGCCAGTAGAACGGGAGGGATTTCCCGCAATGAGCAGTTCTTC
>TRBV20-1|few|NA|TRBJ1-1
CSARDSGAGAFF
TGCAGTGCTAGAGATTCAGGGGCAGGGGCTTTCTTT
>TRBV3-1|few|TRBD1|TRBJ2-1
CASSQGTGGSNEQFF
TGTGCCAGCAGCCAAGGGACAGGGGGCTCAAATGAGCAGTTCTTC
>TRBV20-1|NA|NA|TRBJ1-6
CSARSDTAVVSLHF
TGCAGTGCTAGATCGGACACTGCTGTAGTGTCCCTCCACTTT
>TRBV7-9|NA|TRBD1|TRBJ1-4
CASSNPGQGNEKLFF
TGTGCCAGCAGTAACCCGGGACAGGGGAATGAAAAACTGTTTTTT
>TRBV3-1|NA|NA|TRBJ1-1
CASSPLAENTEAFF
TGTGCCAGCAGCCCATTGGCCGAGAACACTGAAGCTTTCTTT
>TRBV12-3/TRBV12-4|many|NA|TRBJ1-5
CASTFSNQPQHF
TGTGCCAGCACCTTCAGCAATCAGCCCCAGCATTTT
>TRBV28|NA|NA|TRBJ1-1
CASSTPHRADTEAFF
TGTGCCAGCAGTACCCCCCACAGGGCTGACACTGAAGCTTTCTTT
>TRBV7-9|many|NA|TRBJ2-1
CASSSNQYNEQFF
TGTGCCAGCAGCTCGAACCAATACAATGAGCAGTTCTTC
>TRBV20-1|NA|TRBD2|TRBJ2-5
CSAREVGGSETQYF
TGCAGTGCTAGGGAGGTGGGGGGGTCAGAGACCCAGTACTTC
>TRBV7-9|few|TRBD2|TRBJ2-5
CASNGLAGVETQYF
TGTGCCAGCAACGGACTAGCGGGCGTGGAGACCCAGTACTTC
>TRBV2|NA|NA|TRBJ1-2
CASSENYKTPYGYTF
TGTGCCAGCAGTGAGAACTACAAGACGCCCTATGGCTACACCTTC
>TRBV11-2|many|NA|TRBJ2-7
CASSLDYMYEQYF
TGTGCCAGCAGCTTAGACTACATGTACGAGCAGTACTTC
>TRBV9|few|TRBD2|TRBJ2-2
CASSVSGSQTGELFF
TGTGCCAGCAGCGTAAGCGGGAGCCAGACCGGGGAGCTGTTTTTT
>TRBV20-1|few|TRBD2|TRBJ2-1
CSAENSGGASNEQFF
TGCAGTGCGGAAAATAGCGGGGGGGCCAGCAATGAGCAGTTCTTC
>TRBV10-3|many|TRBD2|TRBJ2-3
CAARGASGGLVDTQYF
TGTGCCGCCAGGGGGGCTAGCGGGGGGTTGGTCGATACGCAGTATTTT
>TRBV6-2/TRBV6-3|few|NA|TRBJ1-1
CASRPGRTNTEAFF
TGTGCCAGCAGACCCGGACGGACGAACACTGAAGCTTTCTTT
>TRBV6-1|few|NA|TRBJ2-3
CASKASSTSTDTQYF
TGTGCCAGCAAGGCTAGCAGTACTAGCACAGATACGCAGTATTTT
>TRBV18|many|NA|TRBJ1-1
CASSPPLGTEAFF
TGTGCCAGCTCACCACCGTTGGGCACTGAAGCTTTCTTT
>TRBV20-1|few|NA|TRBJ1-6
CSARVGGGNSPLHF
TGCAGTGCTAGAGTAGGAGGAGGTAATTCACCCCTCCACTTT
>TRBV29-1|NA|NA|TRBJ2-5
CSVDPSQETQYF
TGCAGCGTTGATCCGAGCCAAGAGACCCAGTACTTC
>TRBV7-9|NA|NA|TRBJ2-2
CASSQAGGGNTGELFF
TGTGCCAGCAGCCAAGCAGGGGGAGGTAATACCGGGGAGCTGTTTTTT
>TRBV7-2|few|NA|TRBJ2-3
CASSLMASGTDTQYF
TGTGCCAGCAGCTTAATGGCTAGCGGCACAGATACGCAGTATTTT
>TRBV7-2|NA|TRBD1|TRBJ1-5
CASSPDRDQPQHF
TGTGCCAGCAGCCCCGACAGGGATCAGCCCCAGCATTTT
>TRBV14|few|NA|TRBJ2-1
CASSQDIISEQFF
TGTGCCAGCAGCCAAGATATTATCTCTGAGCAGTTCTTC
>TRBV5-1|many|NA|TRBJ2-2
CASSMSDSRNTGELFF
TGCGCCAGCAGCATGAGCGATTCCCGCAACACCGGGGAGCTGTTTTTT
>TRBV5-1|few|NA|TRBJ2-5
CASSLATLKETQYF
TGCGCCAGCAGCTTGGCAACATTGAAAGAGACCCAGTACTTC
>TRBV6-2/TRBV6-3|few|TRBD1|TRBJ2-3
CASSHRQGRTDTQYF
TGTGCCAGCAGTCATAGACAGGGGAGGACAGATACGCAGTATTTT
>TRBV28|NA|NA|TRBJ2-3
CASSFGLWGSTDTQYF
TGTGCCAGCAGTTTCGGCCTGTGGGGAAGCACAGATACGCAGTATTTT
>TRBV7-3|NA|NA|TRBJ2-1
CASSLNPAYNEQFF
TGTGCCAGCAGCTTAAACCCCGCCTACAATGAGCAGTTCTTC
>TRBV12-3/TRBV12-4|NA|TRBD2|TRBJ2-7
CASSPTSGRVREQYF
TGTGCCAGCAGCCCAACTAGCGGGAGGGTGCGCGAGCAGTACTTC
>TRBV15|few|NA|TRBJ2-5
CATSRDKGLEETQYF
TGTGCCACCAGCAGAGATAAGGGACTCGAAGAGACCCAGTACTTC
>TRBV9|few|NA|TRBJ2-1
CASSDPSRESPYNEQFF
TGTGCCAGCAGCGACCCTAGCCGGGAGAGCCCCTACAATGAGCAGTTCTTC
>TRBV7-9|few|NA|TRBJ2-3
CASSPLFLTDTQYF
TGTGCCAGCAGCCCCCTCTTCCTCACAGATACGCAGTATTTT
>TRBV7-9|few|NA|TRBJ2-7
CASSLGQWSSYEQYF
TGTGCCAGCAGCTTAGGACAGTGGAGCTCCTACGAGCAGTACTTC
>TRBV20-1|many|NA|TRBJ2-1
CSARRGRANYNEQFF
TGCAGTGCTAGGCGGGGCAGAGCAAATTACAATGAGCAGTTCTTC
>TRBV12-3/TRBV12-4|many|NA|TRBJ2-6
CASSPGTAGANVLTF
TGTGCCAGCAGTCCCGGGACCGCTGGGGCCAACGTCCTGACTTTC
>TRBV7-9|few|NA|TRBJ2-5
CASSETGGETQYF
TGTGCCAGCAGCGAGACTGGGGGGGAGACCCAGTACTTC
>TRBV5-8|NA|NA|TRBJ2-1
CAIESGHPYNEQFF
TGTGCCATCGAAAGCGGGCACCCCTACAATGAGCAGTTCTTC
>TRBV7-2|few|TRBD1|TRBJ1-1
CASSKTGANTEAFF
TGTGCCAGCAGCAAGACAGGGGCTAACACTGAAGCTTTCTTT
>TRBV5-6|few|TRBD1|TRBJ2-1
CASSADRAKQFF
TGTGCCAGCAGCGCAGACAGGGCTAAGCAGTTCTTC
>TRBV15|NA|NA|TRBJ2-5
CATSRDGAQETQYF
TGTGCCACCAGCAGAGATGGAGCTCAAGAGACCCAGTACTTC
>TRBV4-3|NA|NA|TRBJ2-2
CASSQGLWGTGELFF
TGCGCCAGCAGCCAAGGGCTCTGGGGGACCGGGGAGCTGTTTTTT
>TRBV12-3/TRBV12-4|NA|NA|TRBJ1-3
CASRQEDRYSGNTIYF
TGTGCCAGCAGGCAAGAGGACAGATACTCTGGAAACACCATATATTTT
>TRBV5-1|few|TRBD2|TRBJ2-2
CASSRNPSGNTGELFF
TGCGCCAGCAGCCGGAACCCTAGCGGGAACACCGGGGAGCTGTTTTTT
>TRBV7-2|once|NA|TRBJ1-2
CASSPFQINYGYTF
TGTGCCAGCAGCCCATTCCAGATTAACTATGGCTACACCTTC
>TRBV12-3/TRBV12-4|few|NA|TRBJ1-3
CASSLRGVSGNTIYF
TGTGCCAGCAGTTTACGGGGGGTTTCTGGAAACACCATATATTTT
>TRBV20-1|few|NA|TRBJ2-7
CSARVQGRYEQYF
TGCAGTGCTAGAGTCCAGGGAAGGTACGAGCAGTACTTC